This T cell receptor (beta chain) was observed in a study of glioma-infiltrating T cells after dendritic cell vaccination. As for the study in general: Three intradermal dendritic cell vaccine injections were given every two weeks. The study, taken as a whole, reports: Higher TCR clonality did not directly relate to longer survival.

Notes on this clone: Antigen specificity is unknown.

Time point: after dendritic cell vaccination, including at tumor progression/relapse. Patients had residual fresh-frozen tumor tissue and more than two years of survival data. The V gene lost 5 bases and the J gene lost 4 bases, with 3 bases spanning the gap. The germline V gene encodes CDR1 MDHEN and CDR2 SYDVKM. This CDR3 comprises 11 residues. Sequencing used immunoSEQ multiplex PCR; TCRdb keeps in-frame clones, though not all of them. This sample yields 45,000 to 60,000 clones, of which approximately 80% are seen a single time; around 14% belongs to the top ten. Material: blood, obtained after dendritic cell vaccination. The rearrangement joins TRBV28 to TRBJ1-5; D not resolved. This receptor was taken from a human donor with glioblastoma. CDR3 residues: CASSLNQPQHF. CDR3 nucleotide sequence: TGTGCCAGCAGTCTGAATCAGCCCCAGCATTTT.